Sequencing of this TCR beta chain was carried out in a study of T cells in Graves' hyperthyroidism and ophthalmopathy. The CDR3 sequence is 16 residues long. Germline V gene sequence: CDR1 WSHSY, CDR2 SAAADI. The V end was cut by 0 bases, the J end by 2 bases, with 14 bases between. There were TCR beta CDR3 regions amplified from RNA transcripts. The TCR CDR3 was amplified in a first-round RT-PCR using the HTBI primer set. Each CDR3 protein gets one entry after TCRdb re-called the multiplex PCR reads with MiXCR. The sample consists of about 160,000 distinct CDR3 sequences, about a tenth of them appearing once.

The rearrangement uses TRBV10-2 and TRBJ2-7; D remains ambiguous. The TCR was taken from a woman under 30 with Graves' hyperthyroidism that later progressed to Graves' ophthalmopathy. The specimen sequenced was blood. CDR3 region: CASSESIFHQTYEQYF. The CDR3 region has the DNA TGCGCCAGCAGTGAGTCGATCTTTCACCAAACCTACGAGCAGTACTTC.